One sample yielded the 13 T cell receptor beta chains listed below, sequenced in a study of cytomegalovirus exposure and HLA in healthy donors (dated 2017 in TCRdb). Receptors were amplified or captured by the immunoSEQ multiplex PCR assay. TCRdb limited this immuneACCESS table to in-frame rearrangements with V and J called. A share of clones is missing; checked studies link under half to unresolved V genes, and the rest is unexplained. The sample contains 120,000 or so clones, more than 75% of them found a single time. Clones ranked in the top ten supply approximately 2.3% of the sample. Sequenced: PBMCs. These receptor sequences come from a woman in her thirties in good health and CMV-seronegative.

The rearrangement joins TRBV2 to TRBJ2-3, with a tentative D call TRBD1 (6 bases). This CDR3 is 14 amino acids long. Trimming stripped 6 bases from V and 0 bases from J, with 10 bases between. From germline, CDR1 is SNHLY and CDR2 FYNNEI. The CDR3, as DNA: TGTGCCAGCAGCGGACAGATCAGCACAGATACGCAGTATTTT. Protein sequence: CASSGQISTDTQYF.

The chain links TRBV9 to TRBJ2-1, with TRBD2 matching over 11 bases. With V trimmed by 0 bases and J by 5 bases, 4 bases remained unmatched. The CDR3 is made up of 16 amino acids. Germline loops: CDR1 SGDLS, CDR2 YYNGEE. The CDR3 spells CASSVALTSGDNEQFF. Here the CDR3 DNA reads TGTGCCAGCAGCGTAGCTCTGACTAGCGGGGACAATGAGCAGTTCTTC.

In its sample, this clone was seen a few times. V usage is TRBV30 and J usage is TRBJ1-5, with TRBD1 identical over 9 bases. Losses at the gene ends were 3 bases for V and 7 bases for J; bases not matched to a gene: 4. This CDR3 is 13 amino acids long. The V gene's germline CDR1 is GTSNPN and CDR2 SVGIG (reference sequence). The CDR3: CAWRGQGRQPQHF. In nucleotides, the CDR3 is TGTGCCTGGAGGGGACAGGGTCGGCAGCCCCAGCATTTT. The whole variable domain, remainder taken from reference TRBV30 and TRBJ1-5, is SQTIHQWPATLVQPVGSPLSLECTVEGTSNPNLYWYRQAAGRGLQLLFYSVGIGQISSEVPQNLSASRPQDRQFILSSKKLLLSDSGFYLCAWRGQGRQPQHFGDGTRLSIL.

V and J are TRBV6-6 and TRBJ2-1; D is possibly TRBD2 (6 bases). The germline V and J ends were trimmed by 6 bases and 3 bases, with 18 bases remaining between them. The CDR3 has 16 residues. Germline assignment: CDR1 MNHNY and CDR2 SVGAGI (reference sequence). CDR3 DNA sequence: TGTGCCAGCAGGACGGATGCGGGACTCTTCTACAATGAGCAGTTCTTC. Its protein product is CASRTDAGLFYNEQFF.

This clone has just a few counts. This chain uses TRBV2 with TRBJ1-2; 8 bases fit TRBD1. The CDR3 consists of 13 residues. Trimming removed 5 bases from V and 5 bases from J; junction bases left unmatched: 4. Germline CDR1 SNHLY, CDR2 FYNNEI. The CDR3: CASSPDRVYGYTF. CDR3 nucleotide sequence: TGTGCCAGCAGTCCGGACAGGGTGTATGGCTACACCTTC.

The chain carries TRBV10-3 and TRBJ2-5; D may be TRBD2 (5 bases). V lost 3 bases, J lost 4 bases, and 15 bases lay in between. The CDR3 sequence is 15 residues long. Germline V CDR1 and CDR2: ENHRY, SYGVKD. CDR3 sequence: CAISEGSPEGETQYF. The DNA of the CDR3 is TGTGCCATCAGTGAAGGCAGCCCCGAGGGAGAGACCCAGTACTTC.

This clone occurred once. V usage is TRBV5-1 and J usage is TRBJ2-1; 10 bases are a match to TRBD2. With V trimmed by 6 bases and J by 4 bases, 10 bases remained unmatched. From germline, CDR1 is SGHRS and CDR2 YFSETQ. The CDR3 runs 16 residues. The CDR3 spells CASTSLSGGFYNEQFF. In nucleotides, the CDR3 is TGCGCCAGCACATCCCTTAGCGGGGGGTTTTACAATGAGCAGTTCTTC.

The V and J genes are TRBV11-2 and TRBJ2-7, with TRBD1 matching over 9 bases. Germline values: CDR1 SGHAT, CDR2 FQNNGV. The length of the CDR3 is 13 residues. Unmatched junction bases numbered 2, after V lost 5 bases and J lost 3 bases. In DNA form, the CDR3 reads TGTGCCAGCAGCAGACAGGGGGACTACGAGCAGTACTTC. It specifies CASSRQGDYEQYF.

The chain carries TRBV6-6 and TRBJ2-3; 10 nucleotides match TRBD1. The CDR3 loop spans 15 amino acids. V was clipped by 4 bases and J by 2 bases; unmatched bases: 3. Per germline, CDR1 MNHNY and CDR2 SVGAGI (reference sequence). The CDR3 sequence is CASSSGTGVTDTQYF. In DNA, the CDR3 is TGTGCCAGCAGTTCCGGGACAGGGGTCACAGATACGCAGTATTTT.

The chain links TRBV25-1 to TRBJ1-1; the D gene is possibly TRBD1 (6 bases). Per germline, CDR1 MGHDK and CDR2 SYGVNS. The CDR3 length is 15 residues. V lost 6 bases and J lost 10, with 24 bases in between. The CDR3 sequence is CASSLTGWDGRRAFF. For the CDR3, the DNA is TGTGCCAGCAGCCTGACAGGATGGGATGGTCGGAGAGCTTTCTTT.

The chain couples TRBV14 to TRBJ2-1; 13 bases match TRBD2. Germline loops: CDR1 SGHDN, CDR2 FVKESK. The CDR3 loop spans 19 amino acids. The junction had 10 bases not matched to a gene; V was cut back by 5 bases and J by 0 bases. DNA of the CDR3: TGTGCCAGCAGCTTCACGGGACTAGCGGGGACGAGCTCCTACAATGAGCAGTTCTTC. Its protein is CASSFTGLAGTSSYNEQFF. The full variable domain, its missing parts supplied by reference TRBV14 and TRBJ2-1, is EAGVTQFPSHSVIEKGQTVTLRCDPISGHDNLYWYRRVMGKEIKFLLHFVKESKQDESGMPNNRFLAERTGGTYSTLKVQPAELEDSGVYFCASSFTGLAGTSSYNEQFFGPGTRLTVL.

This chain joins TRBV18 and TRBJ1-2, with TRBD1 as a possible D gene (5 bases). CDR3 length equals 16 residues. Germline V gene lookup returns CDR1 KGHSH and CDR2 LQKENI. The ends were cut back, 3 bases at V and 2 bases at J, with 16 bases in the middle. CDR3 sequence (DNA): TGTGCCAGCTCACCCCCCAGTTCGGGGGAGAACTATGGCTACACCTTC. Translating gives CASSPPSSGENYGYTF.

The chain carries TRBV7-2 and TRBJ2-2; 7 nucleotides agree with TRBD1. The CDR3 sequence is 15 residues long. Germline V CDR1 and CDR2: SGHTA, FQGNSA. The trim removed 2 bases at V and 6 bases at J, leaving 6 bases unmatched. The CDR3 sequence: CASSLIWTGPGELFF. The CDR3 DNA is TGTGCCAGCAGCTTAATTTGGACAGGCCCCGGGGAGCTGTTTTTT.